This T cell receptor beta chain stems from a study of cytomegalovirus exposure and HLA in healthy donors. Libraries were prepared by immunoSEQ multiplex PCR; TCRdb keeps only in-frame clonotypes and omits some of them. The data hold about 170,000 clones, with under 90% observed a single time. The CDR3 has 14 residues. Germline V gene data show CDR1 as SGDLS and CDR2 as YYNGEE. With 0 bases clipped from V and 6 bases from J, the junction kept 4 bases outside the gene matches. Material: PBMCs. The receptor was derived from a woman under 30 in good health and CMV-seropositive. V is TRBV9 and J is TRBJ2-3; 7 nucleotides align to TRBD2. The CDR3 DNA reads as TGTGCCAGCAGCGTAGAGTGGGGAGGGGATACGCAGTATTTT. Protein sequence: CASSVEWGGDTQYF. The whole variable domain, remainder taken from reference TRBV9 and TRBJ2-3, is DSGVTQTPKHLITATGQRVTLRCSPRSGDLSVYWYQQSLDQGLQFLIQYYNGEERAKGNILERFSAQQFPDLHSELNLSSLELGDSALYFCASSVEWGGDTQYFGPGTRLTVL.